This T cell receptor beta chain is from a study of cytomegalovirus exposure and HLA in healthy donors. Germline V gene lookup returns CDR1 MNHNS and CDR2 SASEGT. Losses at the gene ends were 6 bases for V and 2 bases for J; bases not matched to a gene: 8. The CDR3 loop spans 15 amino acids. The PCR employed 60 Vbeta primers together with 13 Jbeta primers. Repertoires were generated with immunoSEQ multiplex PCR, while TCRdb's copy carries only in-frame clones and drops some. This sample's table has around 130,000 clones. The chain employs TRBV6-1 and TRBJ2-7; TRBD1 matches at 9 bases. Sequenced: PBMCs. The sequence derives from a woman aged 55-69 years in good health and CMV-seronegative. The CDR3 sequence: CASRDPGQGPYEQYF. The CDR3 DNA sequence: TGTGCCAGCAGAGACCCGGGACAGGGTCCCTACGAGCAGTACTTC.